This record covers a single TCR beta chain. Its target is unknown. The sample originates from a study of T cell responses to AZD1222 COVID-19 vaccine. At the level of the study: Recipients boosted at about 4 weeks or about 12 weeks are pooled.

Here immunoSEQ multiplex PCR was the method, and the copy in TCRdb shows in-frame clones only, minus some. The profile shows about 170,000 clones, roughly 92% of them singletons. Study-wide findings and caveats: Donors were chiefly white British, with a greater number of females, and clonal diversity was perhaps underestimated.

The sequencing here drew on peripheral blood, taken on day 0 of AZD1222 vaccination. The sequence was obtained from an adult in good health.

In DNA, the CDR3 is TGTGCCAGTAGCCTGACAGGGGGAGGCACTGAAGCTTTCTTT. This sequence encodes CASSLTGGGTEAFF. The rearrangement links TRBV19 to TRBJ1-1, with TRBD1 identical over 9 bases. Germline V lookup: CDR1 LNHDA, CDR2 SQIVND (reference sequence). Trimming at V came to 6 bases and at J to 4 bases, leaving 6 bases not matched to a gene. The CDR3 is 14 amino acids.